The entry that follows covers one T cell receptor beta chain sequence. This clone has more than one count but fewer than ten. Its antigen is unknown. Nothing much larger sits one base from this clone, and base qualities are not available. The donors were healthy, HIV-negative adults who had no recently reported acute infections or vaccinations. Only Caucasian adults living in Nashville, Tennessee, USA were represented among the donors. CD4+ T cells were enriched by magnetic negative selection; naive cells were then positively selected on CD45RA, and the negative fraction formed the memory subset. Blood was obtained by leukapheresis, after which PBMCs were separated by Ficoll-Histopaque density gradient centrifugation and cryopreserved in liquid nitrogen vapor phase. Analytical flow cytometry was used to check the purity and quantity of each magnetically sorted T cell population. From each sorted fraction, genomic DNA was isolated and quantified by UV absorbance on a Nanodrop 2000c.

TCR CDR3 regions were amplified from genomic DNA by multiplex PCR using the deep immunoSEQ assay. Extracted genomic DNA from each cell subset was distributed evenly across all wells of several immunoSEQ 96-well plates, and each plate was treated as a replicate. For sorted subsets, roughly 0.2 ug genomic DNA, equal to some 28,000 T cell genomes, was loaded into each replicate PCR. Purified libraries were measured with a Qubit 3.0 fluorometer, size-checked on a Bioanalyzer 2100, and measured again with the KAPA Library Quantification kit. Every immunoSEQ 96-well plate was sequenced on a separate single-read 150-cycle Illumina NextSeq 550 flow cell. The study's own analysis went as follows. Because only junctional sequences without quality scores were contained in the immunoSEQ output, filtering matching that applied to full-length reads could not be performed. Sequences were annotated with PyIR, a Python wrapper for IgBLAST v1.9, using IMGT germline references to assign V/J genes and CDR3. Reads with weak V/J assignments (E-value above 1e-6), missing CDR3, stop codons, out-of-frame junctions, or ambiguous translated residues were removed. V3J clonotypes were defined as sequences sharing an identical inferred V gene, J gene, and CDR3 amino acid sequence. To compute the percentage overlap between repertoires, the number of shared unique clonotypes was divided by the size of the smaller repertoire. Repertoire richness was assessed with RTK rarefaction, the Chao1 estimator, and Recon v2.1 estimates of unobserved clonotypes. Generation probabilities for all TCRbeta clonotypes obtained by the gDNA method from a handful of donors were computed using OLGA. Drawn from immuneACCESS, this table holds only the in-frame rearrangements with V and J called that TCRdb kept. Clones are partly lost; checked studies trace under half to an unresolved V gene and leave the rest unexplained. V and J calls and clone size come straight from that table; D and trimming were deduced from the DNA. Across this sample there are some 240,000 clones, with 50% to 80% seen only once. Clones ranked in the top ten supply around 10% of the sample.

For CDR1 and CDR2, the germline V gene lists SGHRS and YFSETQ. The CDR3 spans 14 residues, from the cysteine through the phenylalanine. Only CDR3 DNA is held: 42 bases, read in frame from base 1. The V and J ends are trimmed by 4 bases and 1 base, leaving 10 bases between them. This entry is derived from a study of shared clonotypes between healthy human individuals (dated by TCRdb to 2020 to 2022). With regard to the full study: The cohort included three men and a couple of women between 18 and 49 years of age. Per donor, three plates each were used for CD4 naive and CD4 memory, two for CD8 naive, and one for CD8 memory. The study deeply sequenced blood TCR repertoires of about 5 healthy adults to estimate repertoire size and the extent of clonotype sharing between individuals. Libraries were prepared and TCR repertoires were sequenced by different laboratories using diverse techniques, in order to increase sequencing depth and limit assay-specific biases. Between about 0.94 and 8.9 billion PBMCs per donor were obtained by leukapheresis. Paper-wide results and their limitations: Higher generation probabilities were observed for clonotypes shared by all four sorted-subset donors than for non-shared clonotypes. Naive subsets generally had larger estimated clonotype richness than memory subsets did. The small number of donors limited the genetic and exposure-history diversity represented. Roughly 5% of naive CD4, 3.5% of naive CD8, roughly 2.5% of memory CD4, and 0.4% of memory CD8 clonotypes were shared across a few donors. Pairwise subsampling indicated that sequencing depth was expected to affect the degree of clonotype sharing among donors. Rarefaction of sorted-subset datasets indicated incomplete sequencing despite the large sequencing depth. Sampling was limited to blood, and TCR repertoires in tissue likely differ from TCR repertoires in blood.

The V and J genes are TRBV5-1 and TRBJ2-3, and perhaps TRBD1 as D gene, on 6 matching bases. The sequence derives from a man younger than 45 in good health. Sequencing was performed on memory CD4+ T cells sorted from blood. The sample's cell subset or site label, in plain terms: CD45RA-negative fraction. The DNA is as follows: TGCGCCAGCAGCCGGGACATTGGCACAGATACGCAGTATTTT. It specifies CASSRDIGTDTQYF.